This is a list of T cell receptor beta chains from one sample in a study of T cell responses to AZD1222 COVID-19 vaccine. TCRdb's table, derived via immunoSEQ multiplex PCR, lists solely in-frame clones and lacks some. Of 100,000 to 150,000 clones listed, about 89% are singletons. The sequencing here drew on peripheral blood, taken on day 0 of AZD1222 vaccination. These receptor sequences come from an adult in good health. Both conserved end residues are part of each CDR3. The order of the fields is D gene, J gene, clone size, V gene, CDR3 DNA, CDR3 protein. The D gene is left open where the match is weak. The size field is filled for only some rows; it gives once, few, many or a size class.

D gene: .; J gene: TRBJ2-1; clone size: few; V gene: TRBV6-5; CDR3 DNA: TGTGCCAGCAGCTCAGGGGTGGGGCAGTTCTTC; CDR3 protein: CASSSGVGQFF
D gene: .; J gene: TRBJ2-7; clone size: .; V gene: TRBV27; CDR3 DNA: TGTGCCAGCAGTGTCGACAGTTCCTACGAGCAGTACTTC; CDR3 protein: CASSVDSSYEQYF
D gene: .; J gene: TRBJ2-1; clone size: few; V gene: TRBV12-3/TRBV12-4; CDR3 DNA: TGTGCCAGCAGTTTACAGTCCGGGGATGAGCAGTTCTTC; CDR3 protein: CASSLQSGDEQFF
D gene: .; J gene: TRBJ1-4; clone size: .; V gene: TRBV19; CDR3 DNA: TGTGCCAGTAGTGGTACAGGGCTAGGAACTGAAAAACTGTTTTTT; CDR3 protein: CASSGTGLGTEKLFF
D gene: .; J gene: TRBJ1-5; clone size: .; V gene: TRBV28; CDR3 DNA: TGTGCCAGCAGTTTATTCGGTCAGCCCCAGCATTTT; CDR3 protein: CASSLFGQPQHF
D gene: .; J gene: TRBJ1-5; clone size: .; V gene: TRBV7-9; CDR3 DNA: TGTGCCAGCAGCTTAACGAATAGCAATCAGCCCCAGCATTTT; CDR3 protein: CASSLTNSNQPQHF
D gene: TRBD2; J gene: TRBJ2-1; clone size: few; V gene: TRBV9; CDR3 DNA: TGTGCCAGCAGCACTATTGGGGGAGGGGAGTTCTTC; CDR3 protein: CASSTIGGGEFF
D gene: .; J gene: TRBJ1-1; clone size: .; V gene: TRBV30; CDR3 DNA: TGTGCCTGGACTCAGGGGAACACTGAAGCTTTCTTT; CDR3 protein: CAWTQGNTEAFF
D gene: .; J gene: TRBJ1-5; clone size: .; V gene: TRBV29-1; CDR3 DNA: TGCAGCGTTGGGTTGGGCGGGCTCGACGGACAGCCCCAGCATTTT; CDR3 protein: CSVGLGGLDGQPQHF
D gene: TRBD2; J gene: TRBJ2-5; clone size: .; V gene: TRBV14; CDR3 DNA: TGTGCCAGCAGCCAAGGGACTAGTACGGAGACCCAGTACTTC; CDR3 protein: CASSQGTSTETQYF
D gene: .; J gene: TRBJ2-1; clone size: .; V gene: TRBV28; CDR3 DNA: TGTGCCAGCAGCCCCTCCAGGGAGCGCATCTCCTACAATGAGCAGTTCTTC; CDR3 protein: CASSPSRERISYNEQFF
D gene: TRBD2; J gene: TRBJ2-7; clone size: .; V gene: TRBV3-1/TRBV3-2; CDR3 DNA: TGTGCCAGCAGCCAAACCCAGCGGGGATCATACGAGCAGTACTTC; CDR3 protein: CASSQTQRGSYEQYF
D gene: .; J gene: TRBJ2-7; clone size: once; V gene: TRBV5-1; CDR3 DNA: TGCGCCAGCAGCTTGGCACAAGGCTACGAGCAGTACTTC; CDR3 protein: CASSLAQGYEQYF
D gene: .; J gene: TRBJ1-1; clone size: .; V gene: TRBV5-1; CDR3 DNA: TGCGCCAGCAGCTTGGCCCAGAGCTCCACTGAAGCTTTCTTT; CDR3 protein: CASSLAQSSTEAFF